One and the same sample provided the 28 T cell receptor beta chains below, sequenced in a study of control samples from healthy donors and cancer patients. Clones were sequenced by immunoSEQ multiplex PCR, and TCRdb holds only the in-frame ones, with some missing. The sample consists of about 98,000 clones, approximately 82% of them appearing once. Sequences were obtained from blood. These TCRs come from a man in his fifties or sixties in good health.

CDR3: CASRPWTSGRETQYF. Written as DNA, the CDR3 is TGTGCCAGCAGGCCCTGGACTAGCGGGAGGGAGACCCAGTACTTC. This chain connects TRBV28 to TRBJ2-5; 14 nucleotides align to TRBD2. The V segment lost 6 bases and the J segment 5 bases; nucleotides outside the gene matches: 5. CDR3 length: 15 amino acids. Looked up from germline, CDR1 is MDHEN and CDR2 is SYDVKM.

V and J are TRBV19 and TRBJ2-3; D is possibly TRBD1 (6 bases). CDR3 size: 18 residues. Germline assignment: CDR1 LNHDA and CDR2 SQIVND (reference sequence). V lost 3 bases and J 0 bases, leaving 19 bases between the germline ends. In DNA, the CDR3 is TGTGCCAGTAGTATCCTGGACAGAGGGGATCCTAGCACAGATACGCAGTATTTT. Its protein product is CASSILDRGDPSTDTQYF. The full variable domain, with the rest looked up from reference TRBV19 and TRBJ2-3, is DGGITQSPKYLFRKEGQNVTLSCEQNLNHDAMYWYRQDPGQGLRLIYYSQIVNDFQKGDIAEGYSVSREKKESFPLTVTSAQKNPTAFYLCASSILDRGDPSTDTQYFGPGTRLTVL.

This clone was detected a few times. V is TRBV7-8 and J is TRBJ1-6; 8 nucleotides match TRBD1. Germline V gene lookup returns CDR1 SGHVS and CDR2 FQNEAQ. This CDR3 comprises 14 residues. J was trimmed by 7 bases and V by 6 bases; bases with no gene match: 5. CDR3 in amino acids: CASRLTGENSPLHF. The CDR3 DNA follows: TGTGCCAGCAGGTTGACAGGGGAGAATTCACCCCTCCACTTT.

This sequence joins TRBV27 and TRBJ1-1; D is undetermined. Trimming took 4 bases from V and 1 from J, leaving 13 bases between them. Per the germline V gene, CDR1 is MNHEY and CDR2 is SMNVEV (reference sequence). The CDR3 is made up of 15 amino acids. CDR3 bases: TGTGCCAGCAGTTCCCCCGCAGGAGCGAACACTGAAGCTTTCTTT. Translating it yields CASSSPAGANTEAFF.

V usage is TRBV5-1 and J usage is TRBJ1-4, with 7 nucleotides matching TRBD1. Per the germline V gene, CDR1 is SGHRS and CDR2 is YFSETQ. Trimming at V came to 0 bases and at J to 8 bases, leaving 7 bases not matched to a gene. This CDR3 contains 15 residues. CDR3 sequence (DNA): TGCGCCAGCAGCTTGGCCGGATCAGGGGGAGAAAAACTGTTTTTT. This translates into CASSLAGSGGEKLFF. Full variable domain (remainder filled in from reference TRBV5-1 and TRBJ1-4): KAGVTQTPRYLIKTRGQQVTLSCSPISGHRSVSWYQQTPGQGLQFLFEYFSETQRNKGNFPGRFSGRQFSNSRSEMNVSTLELGDSALYLCASSLAGSGGEKLFFGSGTQLSVL.

This clone was seen once. V and J are TRBV9 and TRBJ2-7; D is unclear. CDR3 length equals 14 residues. CDR1 is SGDLS, CDR2 YYNGEE, per germline. The V and J ends lost 4 bases and 1 base respectively, with 12 bases between them. As DNA, the CDR3 is TGTGCCAGCAGCCCACGGACGTATTCCTACGAGCAGTACTTC. Residues: CASSPRTYSYEQYF.

This chain joins TRBV5-1 and TRBJ2-1; a possible D gene is TRBD1 (5 bases). In germline, CDR1 is SGHRS, CDR2 YFSETQ. Trimming removed 4 bases from V and 4 bases from J, with 12 bases in between. There are 14 residues in the CDR3. The CDR3, as DNA: TGCGCCAGCAGCCTCTGGGGCGGATACAATGAGCAGTTCTTC. It yields the protein CASSLWGGYNEQFF.

Worth noting for this clone: A junction end diverges from the germline sequence, so it may reflect a read error. This chain joins TRBV5-1 and TRBJ2-7; 10 bases fit TRBD2. The CDR3 has 16 residues. Germline V gives CDR1 SGHRS, CDR2 YFSETQ. In DNA, the CDR3 is TGCGCCAGCAGCCCCTCCCATAGCGGGGGGAGGCCCGGCGAACACTTC. Translating gives CASSPSHSGGRPGEHF.

J is TRBJ1-6 and V is TRBV15; D remains ambiguous. With 0 bases removed from V and 7 bases from J, the gap between germline ends came to 10 bases. In germline, CDR1 is LNHNV, CDR2 YYDKDF (reference sequence). The CDR3 extends over 15 amino acids. CDR3 residues: CATSRDNPANSPLHF. In DNA form, the CDR3 reads TGTGCCACCAGCAGAGATAATCCGGCCAATTCACCCCTCCACTTT.

The table lists this clone with a few counts. This chain joins TRBV5-1 and TRBJ2-7; 7 bases map to TRBD1. Germline CDR1 reads SGHRS; CDR2 reads YFSETQ. The CDR3 is made up of 15 amino acids. Germline trimming cut 3 bases from V and 0 bases from J; bases unmatched to any gene: 6. The CDR3 is CASSSQGVLSYEQYF. For the CDR3, the DNA is TGCGCCAGCAGCTCCCAGGGGGTTCTCTCCTACGAGCAGTACTTC.

The chain employs TRBV7-2 and TRBJ2-1; a possible D gene is TRBD2 (6 bases). The V gene lost 2 bases and the J gene lost 0 bases, with 20 bases spanning the gap. The CDR3 is made up of 19 amino acids. Per germline, CDR1 SGHTA and CDR2 FQGNSA. Here the CDR3 DNA reads TGTGCCAGCAGCTTACGGGGAGTACGCGGGACCTCCTCCTACAATGAGCAGTTCTTC. It encodes CASSLRGVRGTSSYNEQFF. The variable domain in full, with the rest retrieved from reference TRBV7-2 and TRBJ2-1, is GAGVSQSPSNKVTEKGKDVELRCDPISGHTALYWYRQSLGQGLEFLIYFQGNSAPDKSGLPSDRFSAERTGGSVSTLTIQRTQQEDSAVYLCASSLRGVRGTSSYNEQFFGPGTRLTVL.

In DNA, the CDR3 is TGCAGCGCCCGCACGAGGGCCAGCCTCTCGGACACCGGGGAGCTGTTTTTT. Amino acid sequence: CSARTRASLSDTGELFF. This chain links TRBV29-1 with TRBJ2-2; possibly TRBD2 for D (5 bases). The ends were cut back, 7 bases at V and 3 bases at J, with 24 bases in the middle. CDR3 size: 17 residues. Germline V gene sequence: CDR1 SQVTM, CDR2 ANQGSEA.

This chain links TRBV5-5 with TRBJ1-1; no reliable D call. The CDR3 is 14 residues long. V was trimmed by 1 base and J by 0 bases, leaving 7 bases between them. Germline V lookup: CDR1 SGHKS, CDR2 YYEKEE (reference sequence). CDR3 loop: CASSLQRMNTEAFF. The CDR3 bases are TGTGCCAGCAGCTTGCAACGGATGAACACTGAAGCTTTCTTT.

This chain uses TRBV3-1 (or the pseudogene TRBV3-2) with TRBJ2-1; TRBD1 or TRBD2 may be the D gene (5 bases each). Germline V gene data show CDR1 as LGHDT and CDR2 as YNNKEL (reference sequence). The CDR3 consists of 15 residues. Trimming cost V 1 base and J 6 bases, with 13 bases left between them. This CDR3 reads CASSQVAGRANEQFF. The CDR3 DNA reads as TGTGCCAGCAGCCAAGTGGCGGGCAGGGCCAATGAGCAGTTCTTC.

The chain is built from TRBV30 and TRBJ1-1; 8 bases are a match to TRBD1. From germline, CDR1 is GTSNPN and CDR2 SVGIG (reference sequence). Trimming at V came to 8 bases and at J to 0 bases, leaving 5 bases not matched to a gene. The CDR3 spans 13 residues. The CDR3 is CAGNRGMNTEAFF. The CDR3 DNA reads as TGTGCCGGAAACAGGGGGATGAACACTGAAGCTTTCTTT. The full variable domain, in which reference TRBV30 and TRBJ1-1 provide the parts outside the CDR3, is SQTIHQWPATLVQPVGSPLSLECTVEGTSNPNLYWYRQAAGRGLQLLFYSVGIGQISSEVPQNLSASRPQDRQFILSSKKLLLSDSGFYLCAGNRGMNTEAFFGQGTRLTVV.

The chain combines TRBV5-1 with TRBJ2-5; D remains unclear. Trimming left V 0 bases short and J 4 bases short, with 7 bases between. Germline values: CDR1 SGHRS, CDR2 YFSETQ. The CDR3 length is 13 residues. CDR3 nucleotides: TGCGCCAGCAGCTTGGCTGGGGTAGAGACCCAGTACTTC. Amino acids: CASSLAGVETQYF.

The rearrangement links TRBV12-3 or TRBV12-4 to TRBJ2-1, with D possibly matching TRBD1 (5 bases). The CDR3 totals 11 residues. V was trimmed by 7 bases and J by 8 bases, leaving 9 bases between them. CDR3 loop: CASTVGDEQFF. For the CDR3, the DNA is TGTGCCAGCACCGTAGGGGATGAGCAGTTCTTC.

This clone showed up just once. The chain carries TRBV5-4 and TRBJ2-6; perhaps TRBD2 as D (5 bases). V gave up 4 bases and J gave up 1 base, with 18 bases separating them. Germline lookup yields CDR1 SGHNT and CDR2 YYREEE (reference sequence). The CDR3 has 18 residues. The CDR3 DNA reads as TGTGCCAGCAGCGCCTCGGACGGGGTTGGGTCTGGGGCCAACGTCCTGACTTTC. Translated, it gives CASSASDGVGSGANVLTF.

This clone was picked up one time. The rearrangement links TRBV6-6 to TRBJ2-3; the D gene could be TRBD1 or TRBD2 (6 bases each). The CDR3 loop spans 14 amino acids. Trimming left V 7 bases short and J 3 bases short, with 14 bases between. Germline V gene sequence: CDR1 MNHNY, CDR2 SVGAGI (reference sequence). The CDR3 nucleotides read TGTGCCAGCAAAACAGGAGGGGGGACAGATACGCAGTATTTT. Its protein is CASKTGGGTDTQYF.

The chain links TRBV24-1 to TRBJ2-2; 8 bases map to TRBD1. The CDR3 totals 15 residues. V shed 3 bases, J shed 4 bases, and the junction held 3 bases outside the gene matches. Germline CDR1 is KGHDR and CDR2 is SFDVKD. In DNA form, the CDR3 reads TGTGCCACCAGTGATCCGGGACAGGCCACCGGGGAGCTGTTTTTT. As protein: CATSDPGQATGELFF.

The CDR3 bases are TGTGCCAGCAGACGACTAGCGGGGGCCGGGGAGACCCAGTACTTC. Its protein product is CASRRLAGAGETQYF. The chain joins TRBV6-5 to TRBJ2-5, with 12 bases fitting TRBD2. The CDR3 contains 15 residues. Losses at the gene ends were 6 bases for V and 5 bases for J; bases not matched to a gene: 7. The germline V gene encodes CDR1 MNHEY and CDR2 SVGAGI.

This clone was found once. The rearrangement uses TRBV5-5 and TRBJ2-7, with TRBD1 matching over 7 bases. Germline V gene lookup returns CDR1 SGHKS and CDR2 YYEKEE (reference sequence). The CDR3 has 17 residues. V was pared by 4 bases and J by 3 bases, with 16 bases of the junction left unmatched. CDR3 DNA: TGTGCCAGCAGCCAACGCGGCGCGACTGGGACAGTCTACGAGCAGTACTTC. It yields the protein CASSQRGATGTVYEQYF. The full variable domain, with the rest looked up from reference TRBV5-5 and TRBJ2-7, is DAGVTQSPTHLIKTRGQQVTLRCSPISGHKSVSWYQQVLGQGPQFIFQYYEKEERGRGNFPDRFSARQFPNYSSELNVNALLLGDSALYLCASSQRGATGTVYEQYFGPGTRLTVT.

The J gene is TRBJ1-4, the V gene TRBV24-1; D call uncertain. This CDR3 comprises 15 residues. Germline CDR1 reads KGHDR; CDR2 reads SFDVKD. Trimming removed 0 bases from V and 8 bases from J, with 12 bases in between. DNA for the CDR3: TGTGCCACCAGTGATTTGCCGATTTCTGGGGAAAAACTGTTTTTT. It encodes CATSDLPISGEKLFF.

This chain uses TRBV5-1 with TRBJ1-4; the D gene is possibly TRBD1 (5 bases). V lost 5 bases, J lost 4 bases, and 18 bases lay in between. This CDR3 has 16 residues. Germline assignment: CDR1 SGHRS and CDR2 YFSETQ. Here the CDR3 reads CASRPYQGTGNEKLFF. The DNA of the CDR3 is TGCGCCAGCAGACCTTATCAGGGAACGGGTAATGAAAAACTGTTTTTT.

The chain recombines TRBV6-6 with TRBJ2-6, with D possibly matching TRBD1 (7 bases). V was clipped by 5 bases and J by 2 bases, with 16 bases between them. The germline gives CDR1 MNHNY, CDR2 SVGAGI (reference sequence). The CDR3 is 17 residues long. The CDR3 sequence: CASSLGRGVTGANVLTF. CDR3 DNA sequence: TGTGCCAGCAGTCTCGGCAGGGGGGTGACTGGGGCCAACGTCCTGACTTTC.

In this sample, this clone turned up a few times. The chain couples TRBV4-1 to TRBJ2-7; 12 nucleotides align to TRBD2. Germline CDR1 and CDR2: MGHRA and YSYEKL. The CDR3 is 15 amino acids. V was clipped by 1 base and J by 9 bases; unmatched bases: 7. This chain's CDR3 is CASSQGTSGISRQYF. The CDR3 coding sequence is TGCGCCAGCAGCCAAGGGACTAGCGGGATCTCCCGGCAGTACTTC.

The chain uses TRBV7-9 and TRBJ1-1; unclear D gene. V shed 4 bases and J shed 7 bases, with 10 bases lying between them. This CDR3 is 12 amino acids long. CDR1 is SEHNR and CDR2 is FQNEAQ in the germline V gene (reference sequence). CDR3 sequence reads: CASSSVDNEAFF. CDR3 coding DNA: TGTGCCAGCAGCTCCGTAGATAATGAAGCTTTCTTT. The whole variable domain, remainder taken from reference TRBV7-9 and TRBJ1-1, is DTGVSQNPRHKITKRGQNVTFRCDPISEHNRLYWYRQTLGQGPEFLTYFQNEAQLEKSRLLSDRFSAERPKGSFSTLEIQRTEQGDSAMYLCASSSVDNEAFFGQGTRLTVV.

V gene TRBV30 combines with J gene TRBJ2-1, with unresolved D. This CDR3 contains 12 residues. The germline V gene has CDR1 GTSNPN and CDR2 SVGIG (reference sequence). Between the trimmed V and J ends, which lost 4 bases and 6 bases, there was a span of 10 bases. As DNA, the CDR3 is TGTGCCTGGACGCGCGGCAGCAATGAGCAGTTCTTC. As protein: CAWTRGSNEQFF.